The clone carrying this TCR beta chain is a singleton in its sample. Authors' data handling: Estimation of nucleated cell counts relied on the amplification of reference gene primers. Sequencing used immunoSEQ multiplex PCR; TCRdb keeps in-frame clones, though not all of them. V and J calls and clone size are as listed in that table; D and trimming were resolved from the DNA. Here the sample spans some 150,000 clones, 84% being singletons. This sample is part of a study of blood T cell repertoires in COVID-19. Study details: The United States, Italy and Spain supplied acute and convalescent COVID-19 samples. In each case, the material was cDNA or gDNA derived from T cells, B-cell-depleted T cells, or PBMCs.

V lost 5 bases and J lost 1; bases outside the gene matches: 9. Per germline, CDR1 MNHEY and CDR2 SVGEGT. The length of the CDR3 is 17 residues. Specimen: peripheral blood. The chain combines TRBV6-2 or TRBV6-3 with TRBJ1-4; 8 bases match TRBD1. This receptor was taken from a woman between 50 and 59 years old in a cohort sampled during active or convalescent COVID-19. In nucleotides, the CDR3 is TGTGCCAGCAGTCGTCCTGACAGGGGCCGAACTAATGAAAAACTGTTTTTT. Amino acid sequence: CASSRPDRGRTNEKLFF.